A selection of T cell receptor beta chains follows, all from one sample in a study of cytomegalovirus exposure and HLA in healthy donors. Libraries were prepared by immunoSEQ multiplex PCR; TCRdb keeps only in-frame clonotypes and omits some of them. Here the sample spans about 130,000 clones, around 80% being singletons. Sequencing input: PBMCs. These receptors originate from a man aged 50-60 years in good health and CMV-seronegative. Both conserved end residues are part of each CDR3. The D gene is left open where the match is weak. Clone size is stated in some rows and not others, as once, few, many or a class when expanded.

CDR3 DNA,CDR3 protein,V gene,D gene,clone size,J gene
TGTGCCAGCTCCCCCGACGGGAACTATGGCTACACCTTC,CASSPDGNYGYTF,TRBV18,NA,NA,TRBJ1-2
TGTGCCAGCAGCTCGTTTACAGTGAGCTCTGGAAACACCATATATTTT,CASSSFTVSSGNTIYF,TRBV7-2,NA,NA,TRBJ1-3
TGCAGCGTCCTAAACAGGGGCTCCCACGAGCAGTACTTC,CSVLNRGSHEQYF,TRBV29-1,TRBD1,NA,TRBJ2-7
TGTGCCTGGAGAAATAGACAGGGCTACGAGCAGTACTTC,CAWRNRQGYEQYF,TRBV30,TRBD1,once,TRBJ2-7
TGTGCCAGCTCACCAGATGGACCGGCCAGGGAAGGAATTAGTGGAAACACCATATATTTT,CASSPDGPAREGISGNTIYF,TRBV18,NA,NA,TRBJ1-3
TGTGCCAGCAGCTTAGCGGGGAGATACAATGAGCAGTTCTTC,CASSLAGRYNEQFF,TRBV7-9,NA,few,TRBJ2-1
TGTGCCAGCAGTTGGGGCCAACCTGGGGCAGCGGGGGGGCAAGAGCAGTTCTTC,CASSWGQPGAAGGQEQFF,TRBV27,TRBD2,NA,TRBJ2-1
TGTGCCAGCAGCCAAGACGTGACTAGCGGGGGTCCCTACGAGCAGTACTTC,CASSQDVTSGGPYEQYF,TRBV4-2,TRBD2,NA,TRBJ2-7
TGCGCCAGCAGCCAAGATCAGGGTGGGGGCTACACCTTC,CASSQDQGGGYTF,TRBV4-3,NA,NA,TRBJ1-2
TGTGCCAGCAGCCTCCTAGCCGGGAGCTCCTACAATGAGCAGTTCTTC,CASSLLAGSSYNEQFF,TRBV7-2,NA,NA,TRBJ2-1
TGTGCCAGTATCCCAGGGGAGGCGGGGGGGCCCGGGGAGCTGTTTTTT,CASIPGEAGGPGELFF,TRBV19,TRBD2,NA,TRBJ2-2
TGTGCCTCCAATCACCCCGGGGATTCATACGAGCAGTACTTC,CASNHPGDSYEQYF,TRBV2,NA,NA,TRBJ2-7
TGTGCCAGCAGCCCCCCGACAGGGATAAATGAAAAACTGTTTTTT,CASSPPTGINEKLFF,TRBV7-9,TRBD1,once,TRBJ1-4
TGCAGCGTTGACGGTGCGGGGGGGGGCGATGGGCAGTTCTTC,CSVDGAGGGDGQFF,TRBV29-1,TRBD2,NA,TRBJ2-1
TGTGCCAGCAGCTTGGCCTCCGGGACAGGATCTGCAACTAATGAAAAACTGTTTTTT,CASSLASGTGSATNEKLFF,TRBV5-8,TRBD1,NA,TRBJ1-4
TGTGCCAGCAGTGTGCTAGGGGCAAACTACGAGCAGTACTTC,CASSVLGANYEQYF,TRBV25-1,NA,NA,TRBJ2-7
TGTGCCAGCAGCTTAGAGAGGTCCGCAGATACGCAGTATTTT,CASSLERSADTQYF,TRBV13,NA,NA,TRBJ2-3
TGTGCCAGCACGTCCGGACAGAATGAAAAACTGTTTTTT,CASTSGQNEKLFF,TRBV6-5,NA,NA,TRBJ1-4
TGCGCCAGCAGTGTGGCAGGGGACACTGAAGCTTTCTTT,CASSVAGDTEAFF,TRBV10-1,NA,NA,TRBJ1-1
TGCGCCAGCAGACGGGGGGAGACTGAAGCTTTCTTT,CASRRGETEAFF,TRBV10-2,NA,NA,TRBJ1-1
TGTGCCAGCAGTGACGGGGTCACAGGGACCAATCAGCCCCAGCATTTT,CASSDGVTGTNQPQHF,TRBV27,NA,NA,TRBJ1-5
TGTGCCTGGAGTGGGCAGGGGGCAAAGGCTGAAGCTTTCTTT,CAWSGQGAKAEAFF,TRBV30,TRBD1,few,TRBJ1-1
TGCGCCAGCAGCCAAGAAGGGGAGGGAGAGACCCAGTACTTC,CASSQEGEGETQYF,TRBV4-1,TRBD2,few,TRBJ2-5
TGTGCCAGCAGTCCTGACAGGGTTAAGGGCTACACCTTC,CASSPDRVKGYTF,TRBV28,TRBD1,NA,TRBJ1-2
TGTGCCAGCAGCAGTAGCGGGGCTAAAATCTCTGGGGCCAACGTCCTGACTTTC,CASSSSGAKISGANVLTF,TRBV7-6,TRBD2,NA,TRBJ2-6
TGTGCCTGGAAAGGGGCTAGTTACGAGCAGTACTTC,CAWKGASYEQYF,TRBV30,NA,few,TRBJ2-7
TGCGCCAGCAGCTTGGGTGGCGGAGATGGCTACACCTTC,CASSLGGGDGYTF,TRBV5-1,NA,NA,TRBJ1-2
TGTGCCAGCAGCACCGGGACAGGGGACCGCTATGGCTACACCTTC,CASSTGTGDRYGYTF,TRBV5-4,TRBD1,NA,TRBJ1-2
TGCGCCAGCAAAAGGACAGCAGTTCCTTATGGCTACACCTTC,CASKRTAVPYGYTF,TRBV5-1,NA,NA,TRBJ1-2
TGTGCCAGCAGTGAAGGCGGTCAGCCCCAAATCCCCCTCCACTTT,CASSEGGQPQIPLHF,TRBV6-1,NA,NA,TRBJ1-6
TGTGCCAGCAGAGGGGACAGAAACTCCTACGAGCAGTACTTC,CASRGDRNSYEQYF,TRBV2,TRBD1,NA,TRBJ2-7
TGTGCCAGCAGCCAAGTTTTCCCTAGGGGGCTCTCCTACAATGAGCAGTTCTTC,CASSQVFPRGLSYNEQFF,TRBV14,TRBD1,once,TRBJ2-1
TGTGCCAGCAGCGGCCGGGGGGCCATGAGAAACACCATATATTTT,CASSGRGAMRNTIYF,TRBV9,NA,NA,TRBJ1-3
TGTGCCAGCAGCTTAGGATTGGGGTCTTCCCGGGGAGTGGATACGCAGTATTTT,CASSLGLGSSRGVDTQYF,TRBV7-9,NA,NA,TRBJ2-3
TGTGCCAGCAGCTGGAGACAGAGTAATCAGCCCCAGCATTTT,CASSWRQSNQPQHF,TRBV7-2,NA,NA,TRBJ1-5
TGCGCCAGCAGCTTGTATAGCCCCCAAGAGACCCAGTACTTC,CASSLYSPQETQYF,TRBV5-1,NA,NA,TRBJ2-5
TGTGCCAGCAGCTTAGTTCGGACAGTCAACACCGGGGAGCTGTTTTTT,CASSLVRTVNTGELFF,TRBV11-2,NA,NA,TRBJ2-2
TGCGCCAGCAGCTTGAGGGACAGCACCGGGGAGCTGTTTTTT,CASSLRDSTGELFF,TRBV5-1,TRBD1,NA,TRBJ2-2
TGTGCCAGCAGTGACTCGAGCGGCTCCTACAATGAGCAGTTCTTC,CASSDSSGSYNEQFF,TRBV6-4,NA,once,TRBJ2-1
TGCGCCAGCAGCTCACATACGGGACAGAGTCTCAATGAGCAGTTCTTC,CASSSHTGQSLNEQFF,TRBV5-1,TRBD1,NA,TRBJ2-1
TGTGCCTGCCCCCCTAACCGGGGGGCGGACACCGGGGAGCTGTTTTTT,CACPPNRGADTGELFF,TRBV30,NA,once,TRBJ2-2
TGTGCCAGCAGCTTCGACGATTTGACAGGGAGCTCCTACAATGAGCAGTTCTTC,CASSFDDLTGSSYNEQFF,TRBV7-9,TRBD1,NA,TRBJ2-1
TGTGCCAGCAGCCGGGACTTCACCGGGGAGCTGTTTTTT,CASSRDFTGELFF,TRBV2,NA,NA,TRBJ2-2
TGTGCCAGCAGCTCGACAGGGGTCTATAATTCACCCCTCCACTTT,CASSSTGVYNSPLHF,TRBV7-9,TRBD1,NA,TRBJ1-6
TGTGCCAGCAGCGTGTCGGGGGGCCTCTCCGGGGAGCTGTTTTTT,CASSVSGGLSGELFF,TRBV9,NA,NA,TRBJ2-2
TGTGCCAGCAGCCAAGATCCCCAGGGGGAATCTTGGAAGGGCTACACCTTC,CASSQDPQGESWKGYTF,TRBV4-2,TRBD1,few,TRBJ1-2
TGTGCCTGGAGTGTACAGAGCAATCAGCCCCAGCATTTT,CAWSVQSNQPQHF,TRBV30,NA,NA,TRBJ1-5
TGCGCCAGCAGCTTCACCCACAGGGGTCTAAACACTGAAGCTTTCTTT,CASSFTHRGLNTEAFF,TRBV4-1,TRBD1,NA,TRBJ1-1
TGTGCCAGCAGTGATCGTCAGGGACTTTCCCCCCTCCACTTT,CASSDRQGLSPLHF,TRBV6-1,NA,NA,TRBJ1-6
TGCGCCAGCAGCTTGGGGGGGGGACGCAATCAGCCCCAGCATTTT,CASSLGGGRNQPQHF,TRBV5-1,NA,NA,TRBJ1-5
TGTGCCAGCAGCTTATCGAATAGTGGGCGCACAGATACGCAGTATTTT,CASSLSNSGRTDTQYF,TRBV7-3,NA,NA,TRBJ2-3
TGCGCCAGCAGCAGGGGGCAGGATCAGCCCCAGCATTTT,CASSRGQDQPQHF,TRBV10-2,TRBD1,few,TRBJ1-5